A selection of T cell receptor beta chains follows, all from one sample in a study of blood T cell repertoires in COVID-19. Data came from immunoSEQ multiplex PCR; TCRdb stores just in-frame clones and leaves some out. The sample records 190,000 or so clones, about 86% being singletons. The sequenced sample consisted of peripheral blood. These receptors were obtained from a woman aged 70-85 years with acute or convalescent COVID-19. CDR3s include the opening cysteine and the closing phenylalanine or tryptophan. D genes are given only for firm matches. Not every row has a clone size; where given, it reads once, few, many or a size class.

V gene: TRBV11-2
CDR3 length: 16
J gene: TRBJ2-3
D gene: TRBD1
clone size: -
CDR3 protein: CASSPGDRVRTDTQYF
CDR3 DNA: TGTGCCAGCAGCCCCGGCGACAGGGTTCGTACAGATACGCAGTATTTT

V gene: TRBV7-2
CDR3 length: 15
J gene: TRBJ1-2
D gene: TRBD1
clone size: -
CDR3 protein: CASSRDRPRFDGYTF
CDR3 DNA: TGTGCCAGCAGCCGGGACAGGCCTCGGTTCGATGGCTACACCTTC

V gene: TRBV7-2
CDR3 length: 15
J gene: TRBJ1-1
D gene: -
clone size: -
CDR3 protein: CASSSPRGGGTEAFF
CDR3 DNA: TGTGCCAGCAGCTCGCCTCGGGGGGGAGGCACTGAAGCTTTCTTT

V gene: TRBV28
CDR3 length: 14
J gene: TRBJ1-6
D gene: -
clone size: -
CDR3 protein: CASSLGGLNSPLHF
CDR3 DNA: TGTGCCAGCAGTTTGGGGGGGCTTAATTCACCCCTCCACTTT

V gene: TRBV23-1
CDR3 length: 15
J gene: TRBJ2-2
D gene: TRBD2
clone size: -
CDR3 protein: CAPLLGGVHTGELFF
CDR3 DNA: TGCGCCCCTCTGTTGGGGGGGGTACACACCGGGGAGCTGTTTTTT

V gene: TRBV6-6
CDR3 length: 14
J gene: TRBJ1-6
D gene: TRBD1
clone size: -
CDR3 protein: CASSYQAGGSPLHF
CDR3 DNA: TGTGCCAGCAGTTACCAGGCAGGGGGTTCACCCCTCCACTTT

V gene: TRBV19
CDR3 length: 16
J gene: TRBJ1-6
D gene: -
clone size: -
CDR3 protein: CASSIRPDIGNSPLHF
CDR3 DNA: TGTGCCAGTAGTATTCGGCCCGACATAGGCAATTCACCCCTCCACTTT

V gene: TRBV5-1
CDR3 length: 13
J gene: TRBJ2-7
D gene: TRBD1
clone size: -
CDR3 protein: CASGPGQTYEQYF
CDR3 DNA: TGCGCCAGCGGACCGGGACAGACCTACGAGCAGTACTTC

V gene: TRBV7-2
CDR3 length: 15
J gene: TRBJ1-5
D gene: -
clone size: few
CDR3 protein: CASSLVAGVNQPQHF
CDR3 DNA: TGTGCCAGCAGCTTAGTAGCAGGGGTGAATCAGCCCCAGCATTTT

V gene: TRBV11-3
CDR3 length: 14
J gene: TRBJ2-2
D gene: TRBD2
clone size: -
CDR3 protein: CASSATSATGELFF
CDR3 DNA: TGTGCCAGCAGCGCCACTAGCGCCACCGGGGAGCTGTTTTTT

V gene: TRBV5-1
CDR3 length: 12
J gene: TRBJ1-1
D gene: -
clone size: -
CDR3 protein: CASRSGQTEAFF
CDR3 DNA: TGCGCCAGCAGATCCGGACAAACTGAAGCTTTCTTT